The following is a TCR beta chain sequence with its context. Clones were read by immunoSEQ multiplex PCR, and TCRdb kept only the in-frame ones, dropping some. The data hold 300,000 to 400,000 clones, with 80% to 90% observed a single time. Cohort assignment relied on participant-reported clinical history. This sample was included in a study of blood T cell repertoires in COVID-19. Study-wide context: Researchers got acute and convalescent COVID-19 samples from the United States, Italy and Spain.

V was clipped by 5 bases and J by 4 bases; unmatched bases: 12. This CDR3 has 16 residues. Germline V gene lookup returns CDR1 SGHRS and CDR2 YFSETQ. This clonotype originated in a man younger than 30 who had recovered from COVID-19. The chain couples TRBV5-1 to TRBJ1-2, with 9 bases matching TRBD1. The sequenced sample was PBMCs or T cells enriched from blood (not recorded which). CDR3 region: CASSVSQGAVLYGYTF. CDR3 nucleotides: TGCGCCAGCAGTGTATCACAGGGGGCCGTTCTCTATGGCTACACCTTC.